Listed here are 10 T cell receptor beta chains from one sample, sequenced in a study of T cells in localized non-small cell lung cancer. Measured with immunoSEQ multiplex PCR; TCRdb has only the in-frame clones, and not every one. The table includes tens of thousands of clones, 70% to 90% detected once. Sequencing used peripheral blood, obtained before any cancer treatment. These receptors all stem from a female donor over 55 with stage I lung adenocarcinoma.

This chain joins TRBV27 and TRBJ2-7; 11 bases are a match to TRBD1. The CDR3 sequence is 15 residues long. Germline V gives CDR1 MNHEY, CDR2 SMNVEV (reference sequence). Losses at the gene ends were 6 bases for V and 5 bases for J; bases not matched to a gene: 9. The DNA of the CDR3 is TGTGCCAGCAGCCTTGGACAGGGGGCTTTCCACGAGCAGTACTTC. This encodes CASSLGQGAFHEQYF.

The sample holds a few counts of this clone. V and J are TRBV7-8 and TRBJ1-1; 8 nucleotides agree with TRBD1. V lost 4 bases and J lost 3; bases outside the gene matches: 7. In germline, CDR1 is SGHVS, CDR2 FQNEAQ. The CDR3 consists of 15 residues. The CDR3: CASSSGGSADTEAFF. The CDR3 nucleotides read TGTGCCAGCAGCTCAGGGGGCAGCGCAGACACTGAAGCTTTCTTT. Full variable domain (rest looked up from reference TRBV7-8 and TRBJ1-1): GAGVSQSPRYKVAKRGQDVALRCDPISGHVSLFWYQQALGQGPEFLTYFQNEAQLDKSGLPSDRFFAERPEGSVSTLKIQRTQQEDSAVYLCASSSGGSADTEAFFGQGTRLTVV.

The rearrangement joins TRBV5-8 to TRBJ1-2; D is ambiguous. Trimming removed 4 bases from V and 6 bases from J, with 19 bases in between. This CDR3 spans 15 amino acids. Germline values: CDR1 SGHTS, CDR2 YDEGEE. For the CDR3, the DNA is TGTGCCAGCAGCGCCCTACGTTCCGTGACCGATGGCTACACCTTC. It is translated as CASSALRSVTDGYTF.

This chain connects TRBV5-3 to TRBJ1-2; TRBD1 matches 8 bases. TRBV5-3 is placed among ORFs of uncertain function. The CDR3 consists of 13 residues. Losses at the gene ends were 3 bases for V and 8 bases for J; bases not matched to a gene: 6. The CDR3 loop is CARSWTGNRGYTF. CDR3 nucleotides: TGTGCCAGAAGCTGGACAGGGAATCGCGGCTACACCTTC.

The chain combines TRBV7-8 with TRBJ2-1, with 7 bases lining up with TRBD2. Germline CDR1 SGHVS, CDR2 FQNEAQ. V was pared by 5 bases and J by 3 bases, with 4 bases of the junction left unmatched. The CDR3 is 14 amino acids. In nucleotides, the CDR3 is TGTGCCAGCAGCCCTAGCGGCCACTACAATGAGCAGTTCTTC. Protein product: CASSPSGHYNEQFF.

The gene calls are TRBV10-3 and TRBJ2-1; 7 nucleotides line up with TRBD2. Losses at the gene ends were 3 bases for V and 3 bases for J; bases not matched to a gene: 8. The germline V gene has CDR1 ENHRY and CDR2 SYGVKD. The CDR3 sequence is 16 residues long. CDR3 in amino acids: CAISDWAGDHYNEQFF. The CDR3 coding sequence is TGTGCCATCAGTGACTGGGCGGGGGACCACTACAATGAGCAGTTCTTC.

The chain uses TRBV10-2 and TRBJ1-3; a possible D gene is TRBD1 (5 bases). The CDR3 spans 13 residues. Trimming took 7 bases from V and 3 from J, leaving 10 bases between them. Germline CDR1 WSHSY, CDR2 SAAADI. The CDR3 loop is CASTGFSGNTIYF. For the CDR3, the DNA is TGCGCCAGCACAGGGTTCAGTGGAAACACCATATATTTT.

The chain uses TRBV5-1 and TRBJ1-1; D unclear. CDR3 length: 14 amino acids. Trimming pared 5 bases from V and 1 base from J, leaving 12 bases between. CDR1 and CDR2 from the germline V gene are SGHRS and YFSETQ. The CDR3 nucleotides are TGCGCCAGCAGTGGACGGGGTGGGAACACTGAAGCTTTCTTT. It encodes CASSGRGGNTEAFF. Using reference TRBV5-1 and TRBJ1-1 for the parts outside the CDR3, the full variable domain is KAGVTQTPRYLIKTRGQQVTLSCSPISGHRSVSWYQQTPGQGLQFLFEYFSETQRNKGNFPGRFSGRQFSNSRSEMNVSTLELGDSALYLCASSGRGGNTEAFFGQGTRLTVV.

The chain couples TRBV20-1 to TRBJ2-7; 7 nucleotides match TRBD1. V lost 6 bases and J lost 5; bases outside the gene matches: 4. CDR3 length: 11 residues. Germline CDR1 DFQATT, CDR2 SNEGSKA (reference sequence). The CDR3 bases are TGCAGTGCCAGGACAGGCCACGAGCAGTACTTC. Its translation is CSARTGHEQYF.

V usage is TRBV10-1 and J usage is TRBJ1-3; D remains ambiguous. CDR1 and CDR2 from the germline V gene are WNHNN and SYGVQD (reference sequence). This CDR3 is built from 16 residues. Trimming cost V 2 bases and J 0 bases, with 11 bases left between them. For the CDR3, the DNA is TGCGCCAGCAGTGAGGGGCCAGTGAGCTCTGGAAACACCATATATTTT. Protein sequence: CASSEGPVSSGNTIYF.